This T cell receptor beta chain appears in the sequencing data of a study of Tregs in tolerant kidney transplant recipients. General study findings and limits: Activated donor B cell expansion appeared to reveal the most relevant donor-specific TCRbeta repertoire. Tolerant patients' donor-specific Tregs expanded beyond overall Tregs, suggesting antigen-driven growth. Changing PCR primers prevented nucleotide comparison between some patients' samples.

The assay was immunoSEQ multiplex PCR, and TCRdb's table has in-frame clones only and misses some. The sample holds some 64,000 clones, 98% seen once. The CDR3 is 13 residues long. Germline trimming cut 8 bases from V and 7 bases from J; bases unmatched to any gene: 7. Looked up from germline, CDR1 is SNHLY and CDR2 is FYNNEI. As regards this clone: The target antigen is unknown.

The sequence was collected from a human donor who received a combined kidney and bone marrow transplant. The sample consisted of Tregs from blood, taken before the transplant. V usage is TRBV2 and J usage is TRBJ2-2; 7 bases agree with TRBD2. CDR3 sequence reads: CASALARSGELFF. The CDR3 DNA is TGTGCCAGCGCACTAGCGCGGAGCGGGGAGCTGTTTTTT.